A single sample is the source of the 18 T cell receptor beta chains below, sequenced in a study of T cell repertoires in cytomegalovirus infection (dated by TCRdb to between 2018 and 2021). Reads for this sample came from an Illumina HiSeq 1500. TCRdb reprocessed the public reads (quality trimming at Q25 with fastp, clone calling with MiXCR) and kept in-frame beta chains. Each entry merges the rows of one CDR3 protein and shows their most common DNA and genes. A total of 680,000 or so distinct CDR3 sequences appear in this sample, roughly 35% of them only once. Of the sample, around 3% falls within the top ten clones. The source material was PBMCs. Receptors originate from a human donor in good health (CMV status not recorded). Some clones in this sample may be carry-over from other donors' samples.

The rearrangement links TRBV7-9 to TRBJ2-3, with no clear D. This CDR3 is built from 14 residues. From germline, CDR1 is SEHNR and CDR2 FQNEAQ (reference sequence). The V end was cut by 0 bases, the J end by 6 bases, with 10 bases between. The CDR3 DNA follows: TGTGCCAGCAGCTTAGCGTTTGGTGGGGATACGCAGTATTTT. Its translation: CASSLAFGGDTQYF.

The chain employs TRBV5-4 and TRBJ1-5; D possibly corresponds to TRBD1 (5 bases). V was pared by 2 bases and J by 0 bases, with 15 bases between. CDR1 SGHNT and CDR2 YYREEE come from the germline V gene (reference sequence). The CDR3 extends over 17 amino acids. CDR3 loop: CASSLPGIGGSNQPQHF. The CDR3 DNA reads as TGTGCCAGCAGCTTACCAGGGATCGGTGGTAGCAATCAGCCCCAGCATTTT.

This clonotype has more than one count but fewer than ten. V and J are TRBV28 and TRBJ2-7, with TRBD2 identical over 12 bases. Germline lookup yields CDR1 MDHEN and CDR2 SYDVKM. The CDR3 has 18 amino acids. J gave up 2 bases and V 3 bases, and 11 bases lay outside the gene matches. In nucleotides, the CDR3 is TGTGCCAGCAGTTTGGCTTCTAGCGGGAGGGCTCCTCCCTACGAGCAGTACTTC. Protein: CASSLASSGRAPPYEQYF.

This clonotype was recorded many times. The V call is TRBV7-2, the J call TRBJ2-3, with D possibly being TRBD1 or TRBD2 (5 bases each). CDR3 length equals 14 residues. V lost 4 bases and J 10 bases, leaving 18 bases between the germline ends. The germline V gene has CDR1 SGHTA and CDR2 FQGNSA. The CDR3 sequence is CASSSTPGPLAQYF. For the CDR3, the DNA is TGTGCCAGCAGCTCAACACCGGGACCCTTAGCGCAGTATTTT.

This sequence joins TRBV10-3 and TRBJ2-1; either TRBD1 or TRBD2 may fit D (7 bases each). The CDR3 has 15 residues. V was shortened by 6 bases and J by 1 base, with 13 bases between the two germline ends. Germline lookup yields CDR1 ENHRY and CDR2 SYGVKD. This chain's CDR3 is CAIRRQGGSYNEQFF. The CDR3 DNA is TGTGCCATCAGGCGACAGGGAGGGTCCTACAATGAGCAGTTCTTC.

The table lists this clonotype with a few counts. The rearrangement links TRBV7-6 to TRBJ2-3, with 10 positions matching TRBD2. The germline gives CDR1 SGHVS, CDR2 FNYEAQ. After removal of 1 base from V and 0 bases from J, the junction contained 4 bases not matched to a gene. This CDR3 has 17 residues. CDR3 bases: TGTGCCAGCAGCTTAGTCGCAGCGGGAGGGAGCACAGATACGCAGTATTTT. It is translated as CASSLVAAGGSTDTQYF.

This clonotype has only a few counts. The chain recombines TRBV7-2 with TRBJ1-1; D gene ambiguous. The germline V and J ends were trimmed by 3 bases and 5 bases, with 13 bases remaining between them. Germline CDR1 SGHTA, CDR2 FQGNSA. The CDR3 loop spans 14 amino acids. CDR3 region: CASSFRKRGTEAFF. As DNA, the CDR3 is TGTGCCAGCAGCTTCAGGAAGAGAGGAACTGAAGCTTTCTTT.

This clonotype was seen a few times. The rearrangement joins TRBV6-2 or TRBV6-3 to TRBJ2-3, with 9 bases that match TRBD2. Germline assignment: CDR1 MNHEY and CDR2 SVGEGT. The CDR3 is made up of 15 amino acids. V lost 10 bases, J lost 1 base, and 9 bases stayed unmatched. As DNA, the CDR3 is TGTGCCACCAAACAAGCGGGGGGTCGCACAGATACGCAGTATTTT. It specifies CATKQAGGRTDTQYF.

The rearrangement uses TRBV12-5 and TRBJ1-1; no reliable D call. The CDR3 length is 15 residues. Germline loops: CDR1 LGHNT, CDR2 FRNRAP. V was pared by 0 bases and J by 5 bases, with 13 bases between. The CDR3 DNA sequence: TGTGCTAGTGGTTTGGTAGGGTCAGGAGGTACTGAAGCTTTCTTT. It encodes CASGLVGSGGTEAFF.

This sequence joins TRBV5-1 and TRBJ1-1; TRBD1 matches at 7 bases. CDR1 is SGHRS and CDR2 is YFSETQ in the germline V gene. The CDR3 extends over 14 amino acids. Trimming cost V 5 bases and J 1 base; bases outside gene matches: 5. CDR3 loop: CASRDRPRNTEAFF. In nucleotides, the CDR3 is TGCGCCAGCAGGGACAGGCCCCGGAACACTGAAGCTTTCTTT. The full variable domain, its missing parts supplied by reference TRBV5-1 and TRBJ1-1, is KAGVTQTPRYLIKTRGQQVTLSCSPISGHRSVSWYQQTPGQGLQFLFEYFSETQRNKGNFPGRFSGRQFSNSRSEMNVSTLELGDSALYLCASRDRPRNTEAFFGQGTRLTVV.

About this clonotype: Here the CDR3 omits its conserved ending phenylalanine or tryptophan, so a read error is the likely source. This chain connects TRBV7-2 to TRBJ2-7; either TRBD1 or TRBD2 may supply D (6 bases each). Germline CDR1 SGHTA, CDR2 FQGNSA. V was pared by 1 base and J by 1 base, with 17 bases between. This CDR3 has 17 amino acids. The CDR3 is CASSLETGGPLSYEQYL. For the CDR3, the DNA is TGTGCCAGCAGCTTAGAGACAGGAGGGCCTCTTTCCTACGAGCAGTACTTA.

The genes are TRBV4-1 and TRBJ2-7, with 9 positions matching TRBD1. This CDR3 region has 14 residues. The ends lost 4 bases at V and 4 bases at J; junction bases unmatched: 5. In germline, CDR1 is MGHRA, CDR2 YSYEKL. Here the CDR3 reads CASSPQGARYEQYF. CDR3 DNA sequence: TGCGCCAGCAGCCCACAGGGGGCTCGATACGAGCAGTACTTC.

This clonotype was observed a few times. Germline is not matched at one junction end, which may reflect a read error. This sequence joins TRBV27 and TRBJ2-7; TRBD1 agrees at 7 bases. Germline V CDR1 and CDR2: MNHEY, SMNVEV (reference sequence). The CDR3 loop spans 17 amino acids. CDR3 residues: CASSLSSSQGSFYEEYF. CDR3 in DNA: TGTGCCAGCAGTTTATCGAGTTCACAGGGGTCCTTCTACGAGGAGTACTTC.

The V gene is TRBV24-1, the J gene TRBJ1-5; maybe TRBD1 (6 bases). Germline V gene data show CDR1 as KGHDR and CDR2 as SFDVKD. This CDR3 has 14 amino acids. V was clipped by 4 bases and J by 7 bases, with 13 bases between them. The CDR3 sequence is CATSDPQGKQPQHF. The CDR3 nucleotides read TGTGCCACCAGTGACCCACAGGGAAAGCAGCCCCAGCATTTT.

This clonotype was seen a handful of times. The genes are TRBV7-8 and TRBJ1-1; D not resolved. V lost 3 bases and J 7 bases, leaving 15 bases between the germline ends. This CDR3 is 14 amino acids long. Per germline, CDR1 SGHVS and CDR2 FQNEAQ. DNA for the CDR3: TGTGCCAGCAGCTTTTCGGGCGCCCGGAATGAAGCTTTCTTT. It translates to CASSFSGARNEAFF.

This clonotype occurred a few times. The rearrangement joins TRBV12-3 or TRBV12-4 to TRBJ2-3; 7 bases line up with TRBD2. The CDR3 spans 16 residues. With 2 bases clipped from V and 2 bases from J, the junction kept 7 bases outside the gene matches. CDR3 protein: CASSLIGEGHTDTQYF. CDR3 bases: TGTGCCAGCAGTTTAATTGGGGAGGGTCACACAGATACGCAGTATTTT.

This clonotype was recorded a few times. The rearrangement links TRBV28 to TRBJ2-7, with D perhaps TRBD1 (6 bases). Trimming took off 6 bases at V and 3 bases at J, with 9 bases between the two ends. This CDR3 contains 12 residues. In germline, CDR1 is MDHEN, CDR2 SYDVKM. The CDR3 spells CASRETGYEQYF. The CDR3 DNA reads TGTGCCAGCAGAGAGACAGGCTACGAGCAGTACTTC.

This clonotype was counted a few times. This rearrangement joins TRBV28 to TRBJ1-5; D may be TRBD1 (6 bases). Germline values: CDR1 MDHEN, CDR2 SYDVKM. The CDR3 spans 16 residues. Trimming left V 3 bases short and J 3 bases short, with 15 bases between. CDR3 nucleotides: TGTGCCAGCAGTTTTGGAACCGGGACAATCAATCAGCCCCAGCATTTT. It yields the protein CASSFGTGTINQPQHF.